Following are 11 T cell receptor beta chains from one sample sequenced in a study of blood T cells in healthy people across ages. Then a second PCR, running roughly 7 to 11 cycles, was carried out with a sample-barcoded 5' primer and a J-beta primer mix. One entry per CDR3 protein results from TCRdb running MiXCR on the 5' RACE reads. The data contain 1.5 million to 2 million distinct CDR3 sequences, about 50% of them seen just once; the ten biggest clones take up less than 2.5%. Sample: blood. Receptors originate from a woman in her forties in good health.

The chain employs TRBV6-1 and TRBJ2-7; no firm D call. TRBJ2-5 explains the end of the DNA better; the J call may be wrong. CDR1 and CDR2 from the germline V gene are MNHNS and SASEGT. The CDR3 covers 17 residues. CDR3 DNA sequence: TGTGCCAGCAGTCCCTTCGGTTTGTTTGGCGTTCGGGAGACCCAGTACTTC. Protein sequence: CASSPFGLFGVRETQYF.

This chain connects TRBV20-1 to TRBJ1-2; 9 bases agree with TRBD1. With V trimmed by 0 bases and J by 2 bases, 10 bases remained unmatched. The CDR3 sequence is 17 residues long. The germline gives CDR1 DFQATT, CDR2 SNEGSKA (reference sequence). Here the CDR3 DNA reads TGCAGTGCTAGAGATCGGGGACAGGGTTTCGGAAACTATGGCTACACCTTC. Its protein is CSARDRGQGFGNYGYTF.

The chain carries TRBV7-9 and TRBJ1-5, with a possible D match to TRBD1 (6 bases). Germline V CDR1 and CDR2: SEHNR, FQNEAQ (reference sequence). V shed 4 bases and J shed 6 bases, with 16 bases lying between them. This CDR3 comprises 15 residues. The chain's CDR3 is CASSSLGGYRQPQHF. Here the CDR3 DNA reads TGTGCCAGCAGCTCTCTCGGGGGCTACCGTCAGCCCCAGCATTTT.

This clonotype was seen a handful of times. This sequence joins TRBV20-1 and TRBJ2-1; D may match TRBD1 or TRBD2 (5 bases each). Deletions cut 5 bases from V and 4 bases from J, with 18 bases between. The CDR3 totals 15 residues. CDR1 and CDR2 from the germline V gene are DFQATT and SNEGSKA (reference sequence). The CDR3: CSAEIRGAIYNEQFF. The CDR3 region has the DNA TGCAGTGCTGAGATCAGAGGGGCAATATACAATGAGCAGTTCTTC.

The chain carries TRBV5-1 and TRBJ2-1; TRBD2 is a possible D gene (5 bases). V lost 1 base and J 4 bases, leaving 15 bases between the germline ends. This CDR3 contains 16 residues. From germline, CDR1 is SGHRS and CDR2 YFSETQ. The CDR3: CASSLSPGVGYNEQFF. In nucleotides, the CDR3 is TGCGCCAGCAGCTTGAGCCCCGGGGTGGGGTACAATGAGCAGTTCTTC.

This clonotype showed up just a few times. The rearrangement joins TRBV15 to TRBJ2-3; D is unclear. The CDR3 spans 14 residues. Germline V CDR1 and CDR2: LNHNV, YYDKDF (reference sequence). V shed 2 bases and J shed 2 bases, with 8 bases lying between them. CDR3 DNA sequence: TGTGCCACCAGCAGATTTAAGACCACAGATACGCAGTATTTT. Translation: CATSRFKTTDTQYF.

The genes are TRBV6-5 and TRBJ1-1, with TRBD1 as a possible D gene (5 bases). Trimming removed 4 bases from V and 2 bases from J, with 17 bases in between. CDR3 size: 16 residues. In germline, CDR1 is MNHEY, CDR2 SVGAGI. The CDR3 loop reads CASSSSVGEENTEAFF. Written as DNA, the CDR3 is TGTGCCAGCAGTTCCTCGGTGGGGGAGGAAAACACTGAAGCTTTCTTT.

V and J are TRBV9 and TRBJ2-1; 13 positions agree with TRBD2. The J call may be mistaken, given a closer DNA end match to TRBJ2-7. This CDR3 is 16 amino acids long. From germline, CDR1 is SGDLS and CDR2 YYNGEE. CDR3 sequence reads: CASSSGLAGLYNEQYF. The CDR3 DNA follows: TGTGCCAGCAGCTCGGGACTAGCGGGGCTCTACAATGAGCAGTACTTC.

The chain combines TRBV5-1 with TRBJ2-3, with 12 positions matching TRBD2. The ends lost 2 bases at V and 0 bases at J; junction bases unmatched: 10. The CDR3 sequence is 19 residues long. Germline lookup yields CDR1 SGHRS and CDR2 YFSETQ. This CDR3 reads CASSLASGGAVPSTDTQYF. The CDR3 DNA sequence: TGCGCCAGCAGCTTAGCTAGCGGGGGGGCCGTTCCCAGCACAGATACGCAGTATTTT.

J is TRBJ2-1 and V is TRBV12-3 or TRBV12-4; 15 bases map to TRBD2. This CDR3 contains 20 residues. V lost 3 bases to trimming and J lost 0 bases; unmatched junction nucleotides: 9. CDR3 sequence (DNA): TGTGCCAGCAGTTTTCAACTGGGACTAGCGGGAGGTAGCTCCTACAATGAGCAGTTCTTC. Protein: CASSFQLGLAGGSSYNEQFF.

The chain recombines TRBV28 with TRBJ1-4; D possibly corresponds to TRBD1 (6 bases). The CDR3 spans 13 residues. Germline V gene sequence: CDR1 MDHEN, CDR2 SYDVKM. Trimming took off 10 bases at V and 3 bases at J, with 12 bases between the two ends. CDR3: CATFGTPNEKLFF. CDR3 nucleotide sequence: TGTGCCACATTCGGGACACCTAATGAAAAACTGTTTTTT.